Given below is one T cell receptor (beta chain) in context. What it recognizes is unknown. This record belongs to a study of cytomegalovirus exposure and HLA in healthy donors. Study-level points and caveats: Roughly uniform sequencing depth across donors was assumed, possibly incorrectly. Reported performance of the classifier showed diagnosis of cytomegalovirus status with high specificity and sensitivity. As a later analysis showed, a missense DCLRE1C variant was linked to trimming of TCR beta V- and J-genes.

13 Jbeta primers and 60 Vbeta primers were used for the PCR. Some clones are missing from TCRdb's copy, which holds only in-frame ones; the method was immunoSEQ multiplex PCR. The profile shows 150,000 to 200,000 clones, more than 65% of them singletons. The germline CDR1 and CDR2 sequences are MDHEN and SYDVKM. Trimming took off 5 bases at V and 0 bases at J, with 5 bases between the two ends. The CDR3 sequence is 14 residues long. Sequences were obtained from PBMCs. This receptor was taken from a woman aged 30 to 39 in good health and CMV-seropositive. The chain joins TRBV28 to TRBJ2-6; D gene ambiguous. The DNA for the CDR3 is TGTGCCAGCAGTCAACACTCTGGGGCCAACGTCCTGACTTTC. It translates to CASSQHSGANVLTF.